Following are 31 T cell receptor beta chains from one sample sequenced in a study of regulatory T cells in long-lasting Graves disease. Arm-PCR with iRepertoire HTBI primers amplified the CDR3 regions for these TCR beta libraries. Each CDR3 protein is one row after TCRdb ran MiXCR on the multiplex PCR reads. The table lists about 240,000 distinct CDR3 sequences, over 20% of them singletons. Time point given: newly diagnosed GD, antithyroid drugs for less than 3 months. PBMC RNA was the source of the TCR library. Sequences were derived from peripheral blood mononuclear cells (PBMCs), sampled at new diagnosis, from a patient treated with antithyroid drugs. The origin of the receptors is a female donor with Graves disease.

This sequence joins TRBV19 and TRBJ1-1; 7 bases are shared with TRBD1. The CDR3 loop spans 14 amino acids. The V gene's germline CDR1 is LNHDA and CDR2 SQIVND (reference sequence). The J segment lost 0 bases and the V segment lost 7 bases, leaving 5 bases of the junction unmatched. The CDR3 here is CASTRGQLNTEAFF. DNA of the CDR3: TGTGCCAGTACCAGGGGACAGTTGAACACTGAAGCTTTCTTT.

This clonotype showed up just a few times. The V gene is TRBV4-2, the J gene TRBJ1-4; possibly TRBD1 for D (6 bases). This CDR3 spans 14 amino acids. The V end lost 0 bases, the J end lost 8 bases, and 10 bases lay between the germline ends. Germline CDR1 and CDR2: LGHNA and YNFKEQ. CDR3 DNA sequence: TGTGCCAGCAGCCAAGAGGACAGAATAGAAAAACTGTTTTTT. This encodes CASSQEDRIEKLFF.

This clonotype appeared a few times. V and J are TRBV7-2 and TRBJ2-7; D unresolved. Germline CDR1 SGHTA, CDR2 FQGNSA. CDR3 length: 16 amino acids. The ends were cut back, 5 bases at V and 0 bases at J, with 17 bases in the middle. This CDR3 reads CASSPRTGRYSYEQYF. The CDR3 DNA is TGTGCCAGCAGCCCACGAACTGGGCGGTACTCCTACGAGCAGTACTTC.

This clonotype was recorded many times. J is TRBJ2-5 and V is TRBV27; 8 nucleotides line up with TRBD2. The CDR3 length is 15 residues. The junction had 6 bases not matched to a gene; V was cut back by 5 bases and J by 1 base. CDR1 is MNHEY, CDR2 SMNVEV, per germline (reference sequence). The CDR3 loop is CASSPRGGGQETQYF. CDR3 coding DNA: TGTGCCAGCAGTCCTCGGGGGGGGGGCCAAGAGACCCAGTACTTC.

This clonotype came up a few times. J is TRBJ2-7 and V is TRBV20-1, with 10 bases that match TRBD1. The length of the CDR3 is 16 residues. V trimming: 0 bases; J trimming: 3 bases; junction bases outside the gene matches: 8. Germline CDR1 is DFQATT and CDR2 is SNEGSKA (reference sequence). CDR3 sequence (DNA): TGCAGTGCTAGAGAGCCCTGGACAGGGGGAATCTACGAGCAGTACTTC. This codes for CSAREPWTGGIYEQYF.

This clonotype was recorded at least ten times. The chain recombines TRBV18 with TRBJ2-1; 7 nucleotides align to TRBD1. CDR3 length: 14 residues. V lost 0 bases and J lost 7; bases outside the gene matches: 3. Germline CDR1 and CDR2: KGHSH and LQKENI. The CDR3: CASSPPTRGNEQFF. The CDR3 DNA sequence: TGTGCCAGCTCACCACCGACCAGGGGGAATGAGCAGTTCTTC.

This clonotype was found many times. The V and J genes are TRBV19 and TRBJ2-7, with D unresolved. Per the germline V gene, CDR1 is LNHDA and CDR2 is SQIVND (reference sequence). V shed 4 bases and J shed 6 bases, with 19 bases lying between them. CDR3 length equals 15 residues. The DNA of the CDR3 is TGTGCCAGTAGTAACACGTCGTACCTCGTCACCGAGCAGTACTTC. This sequence encodes CASSNTSYLVTEQYF.

This clonotype was observed at least ten times. This chain links TRBV6-9 with TRBJ2-3; 8 bases are shared with TRBD1. In germline, CDR1 is MNHGY, CDR2 SVAAGI. V shed 3 bases and J 4 bases; nucleotides not matched to a gene: 9. The CDR3 has 16 residues. The CDR3 bases are TGTGCCAGCAGTTACTCCGGACAGGGTGGCGCAGATACGCAGTATTTT. It yields the protein CASSYSGQGGADTQYF.

A few counts support this clonotype. The V and J genes are TRBV6-2 or TRBV6-3 and TRBJ2-5; D may correspond to TRBD1 or TRBD2 (6 bases each). V shed 0 bases and J shed 1 base, with 12 bases lying between them. Germline values: CDR1 MNHEY, CDR2 SVGEGT. This CDR3 is 16 amino acids long. This CDR3 reads CASSYSIRGRQETQYF. The CDR3, as DNA: TGTGCCAGCAGTTACTCGATACGGGGGCGCCAAGAGACCCAGTACTTC.

The chain is built from TRBV20-1 and TRBJ1-4; 10 nucleotides match TRBD1. The CDR3 runs 14 residues. J gave up 8 bases and V 2 bases, and 5 bases lay outside the gene matches. Germline CDR1 reads DFQATT; CDR2 reads SNEGSKA (reference sequence). This chain's CDR3 is CSARRGQGNEKLFF. The CDR3 DNA reads TGCAGTGCTAGACGGGGACAGGGGAACGAAAAACTGTTTTTT.

This clonotype was picked up many times. The chain has TRBV28 and TRBJ2-7, with D hard to call. The CDR3 covers 14 residues. Trimming took off 5 bases at V and 2 bases at J, with 13 bases between the two ends. CDR1 and CDR2 from the germline V gene are MDHEN and SYDVKM. The CDR3 reads CASSTPMAAYEQYF. The CDR3 nucleotides read TGTGCCAGCAGTACGCCCATGGCCGCCTACGAGCAGTACTTC.

This clonotype was counted at least ten times. The J gene is TRBJ2-5, the V gene TRBV19; 8 bases line up with TRBD2. CDR1 is LNHDA, CDR2 SQIVND, per germline (reference sequence). The CDR3 runs 15 residues. Losses at the gene ends were 8 bases for V and 1 base for J; bases not matched to a gene: 9. The CDR3 bases are TGTGCCAGTCGGAAGCGGGGGACTTTCCAAGAGACCCAGTACTTC. This codes for CASRKRGTFQETQYF.

This clonotype was detected ten times or more. Here the CDR3 reads CASTRGTEAFF. The DNA for the CDR3 is TGTGCCAGCACCAGGGGCACTGAAGCTTTCTTT. The chain carries TRBV12-3 or TRBV12-4 and TRBJ1-1; a weak D match, TRBD1 (6 bases). The CDR3 covers 11 residues. The V end was cut by 7 bases, the J end by 4 bases, with 7 bases between.

V and J are TRBV3-1 and TRBJ1-2; a possible D gene is TRBD1 (6 bases). This CDR3 is built from 13 residues. CDR1 is LGHDT and CDR2 is YNNKEL in the germline V gene (reference sequence). Trimming took 1 base from V and 8 from J, leaving 11 bases between them. CDR3 protein: CASSQASRGGYTF. CDR3 coding DNA: TGTGCCAGCAGCCAAGCATCCAGGGGAGGCTACACCTTC.

This clonotype was detected ten times or more. The chain carries TRBV7-3 and TRBJ2-5; a weak D match, TRBD1 (5 bases). V shed 1 base and J shed 1 base, with 10 bases lying between them. Germline assignment: CDR1 SGHTA and CDR2 FQGTGA. This CDR3 is 15 amino acids long. DNA of the CDR3: TGTGCCAGCAGCTTAAATTTTGGGGCCCAAGAGACCCAGTACTTC. Its translation: CASSLNFGAQETQYF.

The rearrangement uses TRBV7-2 and TRBJ1-5, with D unclear. V was trimmed by 5 bases and J by 9 bases, leaving 17 bases between them. Germline values: CDR1 SGHTA, CDR2 FQGNSA. The CDR3 is made up of 14 amino acids. CDR3 sequence: CASSPTIFLTPQHF. Written as DNA, the CDR3 is TGTGCCAGCAGCCCGACAATTTTTCTTACGCCCCAGCATTTT.

This clonotype was observed many times. The chain links TRBV2 to TRBJ1-6; D unresolved. V lost 5 bases to trimming and J lost 15 bases, with 14 bases between them. Germline V lookup: CDR1 SNHLY, CDR2 FYNNEI. This CDR3 is 12 amino acids long. This chain's CDR3 is CASSPDGASLHF. CDR3 DNA sequence: TGTGCCAGCAGTCCGGACGGAGCGAGCCTCCACTTT.

This clonotype occurred a few times. This chain uses TRBV14 with TRBJ2-2; D gene ambiguous. CDR1 and CDR2 from the germline V gene are SGHDN and FVKESK. The V end was cut by 1 base, the J end by 6 bases, with 18 bases between. This CDR3 has 17 amino acids. The CDR3 DNA reads TGTGCCAGCAGCCAAGGGGGAAGGGTACGAGGTCCCGGGGAGCTGTTTTTT. This sequence encodes CASSQGGRVRGPGELFF. The entire variable domain, with the rest obtained from reference TRBV14 and TRBJ2-2, is as follows: EAGVTQFPSHSVIEKGQTVTLRCDPISGHDNLYWYRRVMGKEIKFLLHFVKESKQDESGMPNNRFLAERTGGTYSTLKVQPAELEDSGVYFCASSQGGRVRGPGELFFGEGSRLTVL.

This rearrangement joins TRBV2 to TRBJ2-1, with TRBD2 matching 13 bases. V trimming: 6 bases; J trimming: 7 bases; junction bases outside the gene matches: 15. The CDR3 loop spans 18 amino acids. CDR1 SNHLY and CDR2 FYNNEI come from the germline V gene. The CDR3 sequence is CASRDRPETSGGWNEQFF. The CDR3 DNA reads as TGTGCCAGCAGAGATAGACCCGAGACTAGCGGGGGGTGGAATGAGCAGTTCTTC.

Many counts were recorded for this clonotype. The chain recombines TRBV20-1 with TRBJ2-7; 9 bases agree with TRBD2. CDR1 and CDR2 (germline): DFQATT, SNEGSKA (reference sequence). V lost 0 bases and J lost 2; bases outside the gene matches: 2. The CDR3 loop spans 14 amino acids. The CDR3 bases are TGCAGTGCTAGAGAGGCTAGCGGGGCCTACGAGCAGTACTTC. Translating it yields CSAREASGAYEQYF.

This clonotype was detected ten times or more. CDR3 in DNA: TGTGCCAGCAGCTTAGAGAGGACAGACACAGATACGCAGTATTTT. Translated: CASSLERTDTDTQYF. V is TRBV11-3 and J is TRBJ2-3; maybe TRBD1 (6 bases). The germline CDR1 and CDR2 sequences are SGHNT and YENEEA. The V end lost 0 bases, the J end lost 2 bases, and 9 bases lay between the germline ends. The CDR3 is made up of 15 amino acids. Full variable domain (remainder filled in from reference TRBV11-3 and TRBJ2-3): EAGVVQSPRYKIIEKKQPVAFWCNPISGHNTLYWYLQNLGQGPELLIRYENEEAVDDSQLPKDRFSAERLKGVDSTLKIQPAELGDSAVYLCASSLERTDTDTQYFGPGTRLTVL.

In regard to this clonotype: With only one base between it and a far larger clone, this is likely a read error. The chain recombines TRBV20-1 with TRBJ2-1; 10 bases fit TRBD2. The J call may be wrong; the DNA end is better matched by TRBJ2-5. The CDR3 runs to 16 residues. From germline, CDR1 is DFQATT and CDR2 SNEGSKA (reference sequence). The CDR3 coding sequence is TGCAGTGCTAGATGGGTGGCTAGCGGGAGTGGGGAGACCCAGTACTTC. Its protein product is CSARWVASGSGETQYF.

This clonotype was detected only a few times. A much larger clonotype is one base distant, so this may be a read error. The chain links TRBV6-2 or TRBV6-3 to TRBJ2-7, with D maybe TRBD1 (5 bases). Germline V gene sequence: CDR1 MNHEY, CDR2 SVGEGT. The CDR3 spans 14 residues. CDR3 region: CASTDDRVLYGQYF. The DNA for the CDR3 is TGTGCCAGCACCGACGACAGAGTCCTCTACGGGCAGTACTTC.

This clonotype was counted many times. The chain employs TRBV4-3 and TRBJ2-7; 8 bases fit TRBD1. The CDR3 is made up of 15 amino acids. Trimming took 1 base from V and 0 from J; bases not matched to a gene: 2. Looked up from germline, CDR1 is LGHNA and CDR2 is YSLEER. CDR3 sequence reads: CASSQGTGRSYEQYF. The CDR3 DNA sequence: TGCGCCAGCAGCCAAGGGACAGGGCGCTCCTACGAGCAGTACTTC.

This clonotype has ten or more counts. The chain employs TRBV2 and TRBJ2-7; no firm D call. The CDR3 is made up of 13 amino acids. CDR1 is SNHLY, CDR2 FYNNEI, per germline. V was trimmed by 6 bases and J by 5 bases, leaving 14 bases between them. In nucleotides, the CDR3 is TGTGCCAGCAGGGATCGGGCTAGGGACGAGCAGTACTTC. Its translation: CASRDRARDEQYF.

In this sample, this clonotype turned up many times. This sequence joins TRBV6-2 or TRBV6-3 and TRBJ2-2, with D uncertain. V was pared by 0 bases and J by 0 bases, with 14 bases between. Germline-derived CDR1 and CDR2 are MNHEY and SVGEGT. The CDR3 is 18 amino acids. CDR3 nucleotides: TGTGCCAGCAGTTACTCCAGCCCCAGGAAGCCGAACACCGGGGAGCTGTTTTTT. Its protein product is CASSYSSPRKPNTGELFF.

The V gene is TRBV5-6, the J gene TRBJ2-7; TRBD2 agrees at 11 bases. The CDR3 spans 16 residues. J lost 3 bases, V lost 2 bases, and 7 bases had no gene match. Per germline, CDR1 SGHDT and CDR2 YYEEEE. The CDR3 is CASSFFQTSGNYEQYF. CDR3 sequence (DNA): TGTGCCAGCAGCTTTTTCCAGACTAGCGGGAACTACGAGCAGTACTTC.

J is TRBJ1-5 and V is TRBV19, with 12 bases lining up with TRBD1. The germline V gene has CDR1 LNHDA and CDR2 SQIVND (reference sequence). CDR3 size: 15 residues. Trimming cost V 5 bases and J 11 bases; bases outside gene matches: 10. The CDR3 nucleotides read TGTGCCAGTAGTCCGGGACAGGGGGCCGGTAGAGCCCAGCATTTT. Translated: CASSPGQGAGRAQHF.

This clonotype showed up many times. This sequence joins TRBV6-1 and TRBJ2-5, with 13 bases fitting TRBD2. Germline loops: CDR1 MNHNS, CDR2 SASEGT. V trimming: 6 bases; J trimming: 5 bases; junction bases outside the gene matches: 3. This CDR3 has 14 residues. CDR3 coding DNA: TGTGCCAGCAGGGCGGGACTAGCGGGGGAGACCCAGTACTTC. This sequence encodes CASRAGLAGETQYF.

This clonotype was seen many times. This sequence joins TRBV20-1 and TRBJ1-1; TRBD1 might be the D (6 bases). Germline V gives CDR1 DFQATT, CDR2 SNEGSKA (reference sequence). V gave up 3 bases and J gave up 8 bases, with 22 bases separating them. This CDR3 region has 15 residues. The DNA for the CDR3 is TGCAGTGCTAGGCAAGATGAGGGGGGACAAAGAGAAGCTTTCTTT. Encoded protein: CSARQDEGGQREAFF.

This clonotype showed up many times. The chain joins TRBV13 to TRBJ1-6, with 7 bases that match TRBD1. Germline V gene sequence: CDR1 PRHDT, CDR2 FYEKMQ (reference sequence). The CDR3 has 18 amino acids. Trimming at V came to 6 bases and at J to 0 bases, leaving 11 bases not matched to a gene. The CDR3 is CASRKRQGRSSYNSPLHF. The CDR3 DNA reads TGTGCCAGCAGGAAGAGACAGGGAAGGAGCTCCTATAATTCACCCCTCCACTTT.